Here is one T cell receptor (beta chain) with its context. This sample was included in a study of blood T cell repertoires in COVID-19. Assay used: immunoSEQ multiplex PCR; TCRdb lists only in-frame clones, some missing. The sample has 200,000 to 250,000 clones, around 80% seen once. The clonotype originates from a human donor in a cohort sampled during active COVID-19. The sample consisted of peripheral blood.

DNA of the CDR3: TGCGCCAGCAGCTCTAGCGGGAACACCGGGGAGCTGTTTTTT. This sequence encodes CASSSSGNTGELFF. J is TRBJ2-2 and V is TRBV4-1, with 7 bases matching TRBD2. The CDR3 is 14 amino acids. J lost 1 base, V lost 5 bases, and 1 base had no gene match. Germline CDR1 is MGHRA and CDR2 is YSYEKL.